These 13 T cell receptor beta chains were all obtained from the same sample, sequenced in a study of T-cell memory formation after mild COVID-19. In TCRdb, the 5' RACE reads were re-called with MiXCR into one record per CDR3 protein. The data show hundreds of thousands of distinct CDR3 sequences, roughly 18% seen once. The sequenced sample was PBMCs or a T cell subset sorted from them (not recorded which). These receptors all come from an adult woman who had mild COVID-19 (a few samples of this study predate the infection). Cell type and time point are not known.

A few counts support this clonotype. V usage is TRBV5-1 and J usage is TRBJ1-4; D uncertain. The ends were cut back, 9 bases at V and 3 bases at J, with 12 bases in the middle. Per the germline V gene, CDR1 is SGHRS and CDR2 is YFSETQ. The CDR3 length is 13 residues. The CDR3 loop is CAIRREANEKLFF. CDR3 nucleotide sequence: TGCGCCATCAGACGGGAGGCTAATGAAAAACTGTTTTTT.

In its sample, this clonotype was seen a few times. J is TRBJ2-1 and V is TRBV9; TRBD2 aligns across 7 bases. Germline-derived CDR1 and CDR2 are SGDLS and YYNGEE. V trimming: 0 bases; J trimming: 0 bases; junction bases outside the gene matches: 3. The CDR3 runs to 16 residues. The CDR3 loop is CASSVGGSRSYNEQFF. The CDR3 nucleotides are TGTGCCAGCAGCGTAGGCGGGAGTCGCTCCTACAATGAGCAGTTCTTC.

Comments on this clonotype: It may be a read error: a sequence one base away is much more abundant. The chain links TRBV7-2 to TRBJ2-1; weak D call: TRBD2 (5 bases). Germline lookup yields CDR1 SGHTA and CDR2 FQGNSA. The CDR3 covers 16 residues. The CDR3 spells CASSLGTAGPHTLFKF. The CDR3 DNA reads as TGTGCCAGCAGCTTAGGTACCGCGGGCCCCCATACCTTGTTCAAATTC.

The J gene is TRBJ2-3, the V gene TRBV28; possibly TRBD1 or TRBD2 for D (6 bases each). V lost 3 bases and J lost 6, with 13 bases in between. From germline, CDR1 is MDHEN and CDR2 SYDVKM. This CDR3 contains 14 residues. This chain's CDR3 is CASSLNSGADTQYF. The CDR3 DNA reads TGTGCCAGCAGTTTGAACTCGGGGGCGGATACGCAGTATTTT.

This clonotype was found many times. This chain connects TRBV27 to TRBJ2-3; no reliable D call. Germline V lookup: CDR1 MNHEY, CDR2 SMNVEV (reference sequence). Between the trimmed V and J ends, which lost 3 bases and 3 bases, there was a span of 10 bases. There are 14 residues in the CDR3. CDR3 loop: CASSFTRATDTQYF. DNA of the CDR3: TGTGCCAGCAGTTTCACAAGGGCGACAGATACGCAGTATTTT.

The V gene is TRBV7-6, the J gene TRBJ2-3; 8 bases agree with TRBD2. CDR3 length: 15 amino acids. V was pared by 4 bases and J by 4 bases, with 7 bases of the junction left unmatched. CDR1 is SGHVS, CDR2 FNYEAQ, per germline. This chain's CDR3 is CASSWGGGKADTQYF. Written as DNA, the CDR3 is TGTGCCAGCAGCTGGGGCGGGGGGAAGGCAGATACGCAGTATTTT.

This clonotype came up a few times. The CDR3: CASSPQGGAPLHF. The CDR3 nucleotides are TGTGCCAGCAGCCCACAGGGGGGGGCACCCCTCCACTTT. The chain recombines TRBV7-9 with TRBJ1-6; 8 bases agree with TRBD1. Trimming cost V 5 bases and J 11 bases; bases outside gene matches: 5. The CDR3 runs to 13 residues. Germline V lookup: CDR1 SEHNR, CDR2 FQNEAQ (reference sequence). Supplemented by reference TRBV7-9 and TRBJ1-6, the full variable domain reads DTGVSQNPRHKITKRGQNVTFRCDPISEHNRLYWYRQTLGQGPEFLTYFQNEAQLEKSRLLSDRFSAERPKGSFSTLEIQRTEQGDSAMYLCASSPQGGAPLHFGNGTRLTVT.

The chain has TRBV9 and TRBJ1-3; D is undetermined. The CDR3 loop spans 12 amino acids. Germline V gives CDR1 SGDLS, CDR2 YYNGEE. The germline V and J ends were trimmed by 2 bases and 4 bases, with 4 bases remaining between them. The CDR3 DNA follows: TGTGCCAGCAGCGTTCCAGGAAACACCATATATTTT. Its translation: CASSVPGNTIYF. The complete variable domain, with remaining parts taken from reference TRBV9 and TRBJ1-3, reads DSGVTQTPKHLITATGQRVTLRCSPRSGDLSVYWYQQSLDQGLQFLIQYYNGEERAKGNILERFSAQQFPDLHSELNLSSLELGDSALYFCASSVPGNTIYFGEGSWLTVV.

The gene calls are TRBV24-1 and TRBJ2-7; 7 bases are a match to TRBD1. Trimming cost V 7 bases and J 6 bases; bases outside gene matches: 5. Looked up from germline, CDR1 is KGHDR and CDR2 is SFDVKD. The CDR3 totals 12 residues. CDR3 residues: CATSVAGGEQYF. CDR3 nucleotides: TGTGCCACCAGCGTCGCAGGGGGCGAGCAGTACTTC.

This clonotype was detected only a few times. The rearrangement uses TRBV12-3 or TRBV12-4 and TRBJ2-2; no reliable D call. The V end was cut by 7 bases, the J end by 6 bases, with 15 bases between. This CDR3 has 14 amino acids. CDR3 protein: CASTNLGLAGELFF. The CDR3 bases are TGTGCCAGCACCAACCTGGGGTTAGCCGGGGAGCTGTTTTTT.

This clonotype was recorded a few times. The rearrangement joins TRBV6-2 or TRBV6-3 to TRBJ2-5; D is possibly TRBD1 (5 bases). The CDR3 covers 12 residues. CDR1 and CDR2 from the germline V gene are MNHEY and SVGEGT. Deletions cut 10 bases from V and 10 bases from J, with 19 bases between. CDR3 loop: CATRVATRVQYF. As DNA, the CDR3 is TGTGCCACCAGGGTCGCAACGCGTGTCCAGTACTTC.

CDR3 loop: CASSRPSNDPQQREQFF. DNA of the CDR3: TGTGCCAGCAGCCGTCCTAGCAACGACCCACAGCAGCGTGAGCAGTTCTTC. The chain carries TRBV7-8 and TRBJ2-1; maybe TRBD2 (5 bases). CDR1 SGHVS and CDR2 FQNEAQ come from the germline V gene. Between the trimmed V and J ends, which lost 5 bases and 9 bases, there was a span of 26 bases. The CDR3 has 17 amino acids.

V is TRBV24-1 and J is TRBJ2-1, with D tentatively TRBD2 (6 bases). Germline-derived CDR1 and CDR2 are KGHDR and SFDVKD. This CDR3 spans 12 amino acids. Trimming stripped 5 bases from V and 15 bases from J, with 16 bases between. CDR3 bases: TGTGCCACCAGTGGACTGGGACTCCAGAGGTTCTTC. Translating it yields CATSGLGLQRFF.